Presented here are 29 T cell receptor beta chains from one specimen sequenced in a study of shared clonotypes between healthy human individuals. Profiling relied on immunoSEQ multiplex PCR, and the TCRdb table lists in-frame clones only, not all of them. The table records over 2 million clones, over 85% of them present only once. The sequenced material came from naive CD4+ T cells sorted from blood. Sample subset: CD45RA+ positively selected. These receptors originate from a man between 18 and 29 years old in good health.

The chain carries TRBV30 and TRBJ1-4, with 7 bases aligning to TRBD1. J gave up 2 bases and V 3 bases, and 3 bases lay outside the gene matches. The germline CDR1 and CDR2 sequences are GTSNPN and SVGIG (reference sequence). The length of the CDR3 is 14 residues. In DNA, the CDR3 is TGTGCCTGGAGCCCGGACAGGACTAATGAAAAACTGTTTTTT. This sequence encodes CAWSPDRTNEKLFF.

The V and J genes are TRBV5-1 and TRBJ1-3, with 7 bases aligning to TRBD1. The ends lost 5 bases at V and 4 bases at J; junction bases unmatched: 6. The CDR3 runs to 14 residues. Germline-derived CDR1 and CDR2 are SGHRS and YFSETQ. CDR3 loop: CASREGAPGNTIYF. In DNA, the CDR3 is TGCGCCAGCAGGGAGGGGGCGCCGGGAAACACCATATATTTT.

The chain employs TRBV7-6 and TRBJ2-5; perhaps TRBD1 as D (6 bases). The CDR3 is made up of 15 amino acids. The V end lost 1 base, the J end lost 4 bases, and 13 bases lay between the germline ends. Germline V gene data show CDR1 as SGHVS and CDR2 as FNYEAQ. The chain's CDR3 is CASSLGQGLTETQYF. CDR3 nucleotide sequence: TGTGCCAGCAGCTTAGGTCAGGGGCTGACAGAGACCCAGTACTTC.

The chain employs TRBV11-1 and TRBJ2-7, with 9 positions matching TRBD1. CDR1 SGHAT and CDR2 FQDESV come from the germline V gene (reference sequence). Trimming cost V 5 bases and J 2 bases; bases outside gene matches: 1. The CDR3 is made up of 13 amino acids. This CDR3 reads CASSRQGAYEQYF. The CDR3 nucleotides read TGTGCCAGCAGCCGACAGGGGGCCTACGAGCAGTACTTC.

Here the CDR3 reads CASQQGSTDQPQHF. In DNA form, the CDR3 reads TGTGCCAGCCAACAGGGCTCAACCGATCAGCCCCAGCATTTT. This chain joins TRBV2 and TRBJ1-5; weak D call: TRBD1 (6 bases). The CDR3 runs to 14 residues. Trimming shortened V by 8 bases and J by 5 bases, and 16 bases separated the two germline ends. The germline V gene has CDR1 SNHLY and CDR2 FYNNEI.

This chain uses TRBV2 with TRBJ1-1; D is perhaps TRBD1 (6 bases). Germline V gives CDR1 SNHLY, CDR2 FYNNEI. V was trimmed by 0 bases and J by 4 bases, leaving 12 bases between them. CDR3 length equals 15 residues. The CDR3 DNA reads TGTGCCAGCAGTGAAGCCGGGGGCAGGGTCACTGAAGCTTTCTTT. Protein sequence: CASSEAGGRVTEAFF.

The rearrangement uses TRBV20-1 and TRBJ2-5; D uncertain. The CDR3 length is 11 residues. Trimming took off 5 bases at V and 5 bases at J, with 9 bases between the two ends. The germline CDR1 and CDR2 sequences are DFQATT and SNEGSKA (reference sequence). CDR3 in DNA: TGCAGTGCTTTTGCAAGGGAGACCCAGTACTTC. Translated, it gives CSAFARETQYF.

The chain is built from TRBV2 and TRBJ2-1; no firm D call. Trimming cost V 7 bases and J 4 bases, with 11 bases left between them. This CDR3 spans 13 amino acids. Looked up from germline, CDR1 is SNHLY and CDR2 is FYNNEI. The CDR3 loop reads CASTGQLYNEQFF. CDR3 sequence (DNA): TGTGCCAGCACCGGGCAGCTTTACAATGAGCAGTTCTTC.

The chain is built from TRBV19 and TRBJ1-1; no clear D gene. Germline assignment: CDR1 LNHDA and CDR2 SQIVND (reference sequence). CDR3 length: 12 amino acids. With 6 bases removed from V and 6 bases from J, the gap between germline ends came to 11 bases. The CDR3 DNA is TGTGCCAGTAGATATGTTGGCGCTGAAGCTTTCTTT. It specifies CASRYVGAEAFF.

CDR3 bases: TGTGCCAGCACTGGGGGGGCGCGGGGCTACACCTTC. This translates into CASTGGARGYTF. The V and J genes are TRBV6-6 and TRBJ1-2; D may be TRBD1 (6 bases). The germline V gene encodes CDR1 MNHNY and CDR2 SVGAGI (reference sequence). Trimming took off 7 bases at V and 8 bases at J, with 14 bases between the two ends. The CDR3 has 12 residues.

The V call is TRBV5-1, the J call TRBJ1-2; no definite D call. V was shortened by 0 bases and J by 2 bases, with 14 bases between the two germline ends. CDR3 length: 16 residues. Germline V gene data show CDR1 as SGHRS and CDR2 as YFSETQ. The CDR3 protein is CASSLDPSRANYGYTF. The DNA of the CDR3 is TGCGCCAGCAGCTTGGATCCCTCGAGGGCGAACTATGGCTACACCTTC.

The chain combines TRBV4-3 with TRBJ2-3, with TRBD2 identical over 8 bases. Germline V gene data show CDR1 as LGHNA and CDR2 as YSLEER. Trimming cost V 1 base and J 0 bases; bases outside gene matches: 6. This CDR3 has 17 amino acids. CDR3: CASSQAGGPRSTDTQYF. CDR3 DNA sequence: TGCGCCAGCAGCCAAGCGGGAGGGCCGCGGAGCACAGATACGCAGTATTTT.

This clone was seen a single time. The chain is built from TRBV6-5 and TRBJ2-3, with 9 bases lining up with TRBD1. CDR1 and CDR2 from the germline V gene are MNHEY and SVGAGI. The CDR3 sequence is 15 residues long. The V segment lost 5 bases and the J segment 4 bases; nucleotides outside the gene matches: 7. The CDR3 here is CASSIHRGRADTQYF. The CDR3 DNA sequence: TGTGCCAGCAGTATACACAGGGGGCGCGCAGATACGCAGTATTTT.

In its sample, this clone was seen a few times. The chain has TRBV2 and TRBJ1-4; D not certain. Germline assignment: CDR1 SNHLY and CDR2 FYNNEI. The CDR3 is made up of 16 amino acids. V lost 4 bases and J 0 bases, leaving 12 bases between the germline ends. The CDR3 DNA reads TGTGCCAGCAGTGGCGTTTTGGCCTCAACTAATGAAAAACTGTTTTTT. Protein product: CASSGVLASTNEKLFF. Full variable domain (outside the CDR3, taken from reference TRBV2 and TRBJ1-4): EPEVTQTPSHQVTQMGQEVILRCVPISNHLYFYWYRQILGQKVEFLVSFYNNEISEKSEIFDDQFSVERPDGSNFTLKIRSTKLEDSAMYFCASSGVLASTNEKLFFGSGTQLSVL.

The rearrangement links TRBV7-9 to TRBJ2-1; 8 bases are a match to TRBD2. V lost 3 bases, J lost 7 bases, and 5 bases stayed unmatched. Germline CDR1 SEHNR, CDR2 FQNEAQ (reference sequence). The CDR3 contains 14 residues. CDR3 protein: CASSFRTSTNEQFF. The CDR3 region has the DNA TGTGCCAGCAGCTTTCGGACTAGCACGAATGAGCAGTTCTTC.

The rearrangement uses TRBV25-1 and TRBJ2-5; TRBD1 aligns across 12 bases. The V and J ends lost 4 bases and 1 base, in that order; junction bases with no gene match: 4. Germline CDR1 MGHDK, CDR2 SYGVNS. This CDR3 comprises 16 residues. The CDR3 loop is CASSVPGQGAQETQYF. In DNA, the CDR3 is TGTGCCAGCAGTGTTCCGGGACAGGGGGCCCAAGAGACCCAGTACTTC.

V usage is TRBV6-5 and J usage is TRBJ1-6, with no clear D. Germline V gene data show CDR1 as MNHEY and CDR2 as SVGAGI. This CDR3 contains 15 residues. V was trimmed by 5 bases and J by 4 bases, leaving 12 bases between them. This CDR3 is CASSPRTGYNSPLHF. The DNA for the CDR3 is TGTGCCAGCAGTCCCCGGACGGGGTATAATTCACCCCTCCACTTT.

V gene TRBV10-3 combines with J gene TRBJ2-1; no clear D gene. The CDR3 length is 13 residues. The V gene's germline CDR1 is ENHRY and CDR2 SYGVKD. Trimming removed 3 bases from V and 8 bases from J, with 11 bases in between. The CDR3 DNA is TGTGCCATCAGTGAACTGCCTTGGGATGAGCAGTTCTTC. It is translated as CAISELPWDEQFF.

This sequence joins TRBV21-1 and TRBJ2-7; the table names TRBD2, a call not compared with the DNA. TRBV21-1 counts as a pseudogene. The CDR3 is 13 residues long. The CDR3 bases are TGTGCCAGCACCTCGGGGGTTACTTACGAGCAGTACTTC. Amino acid sequence: CASTSGVTYEQYF.

The V gene is TRBV2, the J gene TRBJ1-2, with a tentative D call TRBD1 (6 bases). The CDR3 runs to 14 residues. The V end lost 6 bases, the J end lost 4 bases, and 15 bases lay between the germline ends. CDR1 is SNHLY and CDR2 is FYNNEI in the germline V gene. The CDR3 nucleotides read TGTGCCAGCAGGGCCCTACAGGGAACCTATGGCTACACCTTC. This sequence encodes CASRALQGTYGYTF.

This chain links TRBV27 with TRBJ2-2, with TRBD2 identical over 16 bases. V shed 6 bases, J shed 6 bases, and the junction held 13 bases outside the gene matches. The CDR3 runs 19 residues. The germline CDR1 and CDR2 sequences are MNHEY and SMNVEV (reference sequence). Written as DNA, the CDR3 is TGTGCCAGCAGCCCGGGACTAGCGGGGGGGTCCTCGGGGTCCGGGGAGCTGTTTTTT. Translating gives CASSPGLAGGSSGSGELFF.

The V call is TRBV4-1, the J call TRBJ2-4, with D perhaps given as TRBD1 or TRBD2 (6 bases each). CDR1 MGHRA and CDR2 YSYEKL come from the germline V gene. Trimming took 1 base from V and 7 from J, leaving 14 bases between them. The CDR3 totals 15 residues. The CDR3 DNA is TGCGCCAGCAGCCAAGTTGGGGGGCACGGGAACATTCAGTACTTC. Translated, it gives CASSQVGGHGNIQYF.

This clone was recorded only once. The chain couples TRBV2 to TRBJ2-3, with 9 nucleotides matching TRBD2. The ends lost 3 bases at V and 13 bases at J; junction bases unmatched: 5. The V gene's germline CDR1 is SNHLY and CDR2 FYNNEI. The CDR3 has 12 residues. In nucleotides, the CDR3 is TGTGCCAGCAGTGACCGCGGGAGGGAGGAGTATTTT. Its protein is CASSDRGREEYF.

In the case of this clone: This CDR3 is also generated by other DNA sequences in the sample. The rearrangement joins TRBV5-4 to TRBJ2-5; weak D call: TRBD2 (5 bases). The V end was cut by 4 bases, the J end by 5 bases, with 12 bases between. Looked up from germline, CDR1 is SGHNT and CDR2 is YYREEE (reference sequence). This CDR3 comprises 13 residues. CDR3 protein: CASSPPGGETQYF. The CDR3 nucleotides are TGTGCCAGCAGCCCACCGGGCGGGGAGACCCAGTACTTC.

The chain is built from TRBV7-9 and TRBJ1-3, with D possibly TRBD1 on 5 matching bases. The CDR3 extends over 17 amino acids. Germline lookup yields CDR1 SEHNR and CDR2 FQNEAQ (reference sequence). V dropped 3 bases and J dropped 0 bases, with 15 bases sitting between them. CDR3: CASSFGFWTISGNTIYF. In DNA form, the CDR3 reads TGTGCCAGCAGCTTCGGTTTCTGGACAATCTCTGGAAACACCATATATTTT.

The V call is TRBV30, the J call TRBJ2-3, with D unclear. The CDR3 length is 16 residues. V lost 1 base and J lost 2, with 16 bases in between. The germline V gene has CDR1 GTSNPN and CDR2 SVGIG (reference sequence). CDR3 region: CAWSGAVDSSTDTQYF. CDR3 nucleotides: TGTGCCTGGAGTGGGGCCGTCGACTCGTCCACAGATACGCAGTATTTT.

The chain uses TRBV27 and TRBJ1-5; 7 bases are shared with TRBD1. The V gene's germline CDR1 is MNHEY and CDR2 SMNVEV (reference sequence). The trim removed 4 bases at V and 6 bases at J, leaving 6 bases unmatched. The CDR3 contains 14 residues. This chain's CDR3 is CASSYAQGIQPQHF. The CDR3 bases are TGTGCCAGCAGTTACGCACAGGGGATTCAGCCCCAGCATTTT.

The J gene is TRBJ1-1, the V gene TRBV6-5; D gene ambiguous. The CDR3 is 14 residues long. The V gene's germline CDR1 is MNHEY and CDR2 SVGAGI. The germline V and J ends were trimmed by 0 bases and 1 base, with 6 bases remaining between them. The CDR3 sequence is CASSYSRTNTEAFF. The CDR3 DNA sequence: TGTGCCAGCAGTTACTCTCGGACGAACACTGAAGCTTTCTTT.

Notes on this clone: This sample includes further DNA sequences coding for the same CDR3. The V and J genes are TRBV5-1 and TRBJ2-7; 9 nucleotides agree with TRBD1. CDR1 is SGHRS, CDR2 YFSETQ, per germline. V was pared by 0 bases and J by 7 bases, with 8 bases of the junction left unmatched. The CDR3 spans 15 residues. In nucleotides, the CDR3 is TGCGCCAGCAGCTTGGAGGGACAGGGCCTTGGGGAGCAGTACTTC. Protein product: CASSLEGQGLGEQYF.